The 26 T cell receptor beta chains reported below all come from one sample, sequenced in a study of T cells in Graves' hyperthyroidism and ophthalmopathy. Using RNA transcripts as the source, TCR beta CDR3 regions were amplified. TCR CDR3 underwent first-round RT-PCR with the HTBI primer set. TCRdb used MiXCR to reprocess the multiplex PCR reads, holding one entry per CDR3 protein. The data show 300,000 to 450,000 distinct CDR3 sequences, just under 25% seen once. Material: blood. The receptors originated from a man in his forties or fifties with Graves' hyperthyroidism.

This chain links TRBV7-9 with TRBJ2-7; 8 positions agree with TRBD1. Germline CDR1 and CDR2: SEHNR and FQNEAQ (reference sequence). The length of the CDR3 is 15 residues. After removal of 0 bases from V and 1 base from J, the junction contained 2 bases not matched to a gene. In DNA, the CDR3 is TGTGCCAGCAGCTTAGCGGGACAGGTTTCCTACGAGCAGTACTTC. Its protein is CASSLAGQVSYEQYF.

The chain employs TRBV3-1 and TRBJ2-4, with 11 bases lining up with TRBD2. Germline V gene lookup returns CDR1 LGHDT and CDR2 YNNKEL (reference sequence). CDR3 size: 18 residues. J gave up 0 bases and V 6 bases, and 10 bases lay outside the gene matches. The CDR3 bases are TGTGCCAGCAGTTTGAATAGCGGGAGGGGGAGAGCCAAAAACATTCAGTACTTC. This gives the protein CASSLNSGRGRAKNIQYF.

The chain combines TRBV2 with TRBJ1-2; 8 bases fit TRBD1. The ends lost 7 bases at V and 2 bases at J; junction bases unmatched: 6. The CDR3 covers 14 residues. Germline CDR1 reads SNHLY; CDR2 reads FYNNEI. Here the CDR3 reads CASTVWDRNYGYTF. CDR3 DNA sequence: TGTGCCAGCACCGTATGGGACAGGAACTATGGCTACACCTTC.

This chain joins TRBV7-9 and TRBJ2-7; D perhaps matches TRBD1 (5 bases). The V end lost 6 bases, the J end lost 4 bases, and 16 bases lay between the germline ends. Germline assignment: CDR1 SEHNR and CDR2 FQNEAQ (reference sequence). The CDR3 has 14 residues. The CDR3 DNA reads as TGTGCCAGCAGTTCGACAGATAACCCTTACGAGCAGTACTTC. Its translation: CASSSTDNPYEQYF.

The chain couples TRBV30 to TRBJ2-3; D is ambiguous. V was trimmed by 4 bases and J by 5 bases, leaving 10 bases between them. Germline values: CDR1 GTSNPN, CDR2 SVGIG (reference sequence). CDR3 length equals 12 residues. CDR3 sequence (DNA): TGTGCCTGGAAGGCTGGTGGAGATACGCAGTATTTT. This codes for CAWKAGGDTQYF.

V is TRBV5-1 and J is TRBJ1-1; 12 nucleotides match TRBD1. There are 18 residues in the CDR3. Germline CDR1 SGHRS, CDR2 YFSETQ. The ends lost 0 bases at V and 1 base at J; junction bases unmatched: 7. This CDR3 reads CASSLDRDRGRRNTEAFF. As DNA, the CDR3 is TGCGCCAGCAGCTTGGACCGGGACAGGGGGCGACGGAACACTGAAGCTTTCTTT.

The chain links TRBV24-1 to TRBJ1-5; 7 bases line up with TRBD1. Looked up from germline, CDR1 is KGHDR and CDR2 is SFDVKD. With 4 bases clipped from V and 6 bases from J, the junction kept 2 bases outside the gene matches. The length of the CDR3 is 13 residues. The CDR3: CATSDRGSQPQHF. The DNA of the CDR3 is TGTGCCACCAGTGACAGGGGGAGTCAGCCCCAGCATTTT.

Comments on this clonotype: A read error may explain this, as a much larger clone is one base away. This is likely a read error, given that the CDR3 carries no conserved phenylalanine or tryptophan at its end. The chain uses TRBV18 and TRBJ2-5; D is undetermined. V was shortened by 3 bases and J by 3 bases, with 5 bases between the two germline ends. CDR1 is KGHSH and CDR2 is LQKENI in the germline V gene. The CDR3 spans 12 residues. The CDR3: CASSPGKETQYL. CDR3 sequence (DNA): TGTGCCAGCTCACCGGGGAAAGAGACCCAGTACCTC.

This clonotype was seen only once. Written as DNA, the CDR3 is TGTGCCACCAGCAGAGATGCAGGGGTGAGAGAGACCCAGTACTTC. This translates into CATSRDAGVRETQYF. The V and J genes are TRBV15 and TRBJ2-5; possibly TRBD1 for D (6 bases). CDR3 length equals 15 residues. CDR1 and CDR2 (germline): LNHNV, YYDKDF (reference sequence). The ends were cut back, 0 bases at V and 4 bases at J, with 12 bases in the middle.

This clonotype was seen at least ten times. The chain has TRBV7-6 and TRBJ2-1; a weak D match, TRBD1 (5 bases). Trimming removed 5 bases at V and 10 bases at J, with 24 bases between. Germline lookup yields CDR1 SGHVS and CDR2 FNYEAQ. This CDR3 has 16 residues. CDR3 protein: CASSPRALTVPGEQFF. CDR3 DNA: TGTGCCAGCAGCCCCAGGGCGTTGACCGTGCCCGGGGAGCAGTTCTTC. The full variable domain, its missing parts supplied by reference TRBV7-6 and TRBJ2-1, is GAGVSQSPRYKVTKRGQDVALRCDPISGHVSLYWYRQALGQGPEFLTYFNYEAQQDKSGLPNDRFSAERPEGSISTLTIQRTEQRDSAMYRCASSPRALTVPGEQFFGPGTRLTVL.

This clonotype occurred a few times. The chain employs TRBV2 and TRBJ2-5; 10 bases agree with TRBD2. With V trimmed by 1 base and J by 13 bases, 15 bases remained unmatched. CDR1 is SNHLY and CDR2 is FYNNEI in the germline V gene. The length of the CDR3 is 16 residues. CDR3 DNA sequence: TGTGCCAGCAGTGAAGGGAGCGGGAGGGCCGGATGGGGGTCGTACTTC. As protein: CASSEGSGRAGWGSYF.

This chain joins TRBV3-1 and TRBJ2-1; 9 positions match TRBD1. The CDR3 length is 15 residues. The V and J ends lost 4 bases and 3 bases, in that order; junction bases with no gene match: 4. CDR1 and CDR2 from the germline V gene are LGHDT and YNNKEL (reference sequence). CDR3 nucleotide sequence: TGTGCCAGCAGCCCCGACAGGGGGTTCTACAATGAGCAGTTCTTC. This encodes CASSPDRGFYNEQFF.

The gene calls are TRBV5-1 and TRBJ2-5, with D possibly being TRBD2 (6 bases). V lost 4 bases and J 1 base, leaving 14 bases between the germline ends. This CDR3 comprises 15 residues. Germline values: CDR1 SGHRS, CDR2 YFSETQ. CDR3 loop: CASSAGSGIQETQYF. DNA for the CDR3: TGCGCCAGCAGCGCGGGGTCAGGTATCCAAGAGACCCAGTACTTC.

V and J are TRBV6-1 and TRBJ1-2; D ambiguous. This CDR3 contains 13 residues. Germline CDR1 and CDR2: MNHNS and SASEGT. The germline V and J ends were trimmed by 1 base and 4 bases, with 7 bases remaining between them. The CDR3 spells CASSEGILYGYTF. In DNA, the CDR3 is TGTGCCAGCAGTGAAGGGATACTCTATGGCTACACCTTC.

This clonotype was counted between two and nine times. The J gene is TRBJ2-7, the V gene TRBV2; possibly TRBD2 for D (6 bases). The CDR3 loop spans 16 amino acids. Trimming removed 7 bases from V and 2 bases from J, with 21 bases in between. Per the germline V gene, CDR1 is SNHLY and CDR2 is FYNNEI. CDR3 nucleotides: TGTGCCAGCACGAAGGCGGGGCCCGGCGGGGCCTACGAGCAGTACTTC. It is translated as CASTKAGPGGAYEQYF.

This clonotype was recorded a few times. V and J are TRBV7-2 and TRBJ2-4; D might be TRBD2 (6 bases). Germline V lookup: CDR1 SGHTA, CDR2 FQGNSA. The CDR3 consists of 15 residues. Trimming cost V 5 bases and J 1 base, with 12 bases left between them. This CDR3 reads CASSTPRGAKNIQYF. The DNA for the CDR3 is TGTGCCAGCAGCACCCCCCGGGGGGCCAAAAACATTCAGTACTTC.

This rearrangement joins TRBV3-1 to TRBJ1-3, with TRBD1 identical over 8 bases. J gave up 2 bases and V 7 bases, and 4 bases lay outside the gene matches. The CDR3 is 14 amino acids. Germline loops: CDR1 LGHDT, CDR2 YNNKEL (reference sequence). CDR3 residues: CASTKQGAGNTIYF. In DNA, the CDR3 is TGTGCCAGCACTAAACAGGGGGCTGGAAACACCATATATTTT.

Many counts were recorded for this clonotype. The J gene is TRBJ1-1, the V gene TRBV29-1; TRBD1 is a possible D gene (6 bases). The V gene lost 4 bases and the J gene lost 5 bases, with 14 bases spanning the gap. Per the germline V gene, CDR1 is SQVTM and CDR2 is ANQGSEA. This CDR3 has 13 amino acids. The CDR3 DNA reads as TGCAGCGTTGTACAGGTAGGGGGGACTGAAGCTTTCTTT. It specifies CSVVQVGGTEAFF.

This clonotype turned up a few times. This rearrangement joins TRBV20-1 to TRBJ1-5; D gene ambiguous. Germline CDR1 is DFQATT and CDR2 is SNEGSKA (reference sequence). CDR3 size: 14 residues. The germline V and J ends were trimmed by 5 bases and 6 bases, with 17 bases remaining between them. The CDR3 reads CSAALTGFGQPQHF. As DNA, the CDR3 is TGCAGTGCTGCCCTAACGGGATTTGGTCAGCCCCAGCATTTT.

The V gene is TRBV7-3, the J gene TRBJ2-1; D might be TRBD2 (6 bases). V was cut by 3 bases and J by 2 bases, with 14 bases left in between. This CDR3 is built from 16 residues. Germline CDR1 reads SGHTA; CDR2 reads FQGTGA. CDR3 DNA: TGTGCCAGCAGCTTTACCGGGAGAGGGGCCTACAATGAGCAGTTCTTC. Translated: CASSFTGRGAYNEQFF.

This clonotype was observed a few times. This could be a read error, since a much larger clone is one nucleotide away. The rearrangement links TRBV12-3 or TRBV12-4 to TRBJ2-3, with D perhaps being TRBD1 or TRBD2 (5 bases each). Trimming cost V 3 bases and J 2 bases, with 9 bases left between them. This CDR3 has 14 residues. CDR3 in DNA: TGTGCCAGCAGTTTTGAGGGGATCACAGATACGCAGTATTTT. It is translated as CASSFEGITDTQYF.

This clonotype was seen repeatedly, ten times or more. The chain combines TRBV2 with TRBJ2-7, with D tentatively TRBD2 (6 bases). Between the trimmed V and J ends, which lost 4 bases and 3 bases, there was a span of 13 bases. In germline, CDR1 is SNHLY, CDR2 FYNNEI. The CDR3 totals 14 residues. CDR3: CASSAPGLSYEQYF. In DNA, the CDR3 is TGTGCCAGCAGTGCCCCGGGACTCAGCTACGAGCAGTACTTC. Using reference TRBV2 and TRBJ2-7 for the parts outside the CDR3, the full variable domain is EPEVTQTPSHQVTQMGQEVILRCVPISNHLYFYWYRQILGQKVEFLVSFYNNEISEKSEIFDDQFSVERPDGSNFTLKIRSTKLEDSAMYFCASSAPGLSYEQYFGPGTRLTVT.

This clonotype came up many times. V gene TRBV11-3 combines with J gene TRBJ2-1; TRBD2 agrees at 9 bases. CDR1 and CDR2 from the germline V gene are SGHNT and YENEEA. V lost 0 bases and J lost 6; bases outside the gene matches: 3. This CDR3 has 15 residues. The CDR3 DNA reads TGTGCCAGCAGCTTAGATGGGACTAGCTTCAATGAGCAGTTCTTC. It is translated as CASSLDGTSFNEQFF.

This clonotype turned up a few times. The chain combines TRBV6-2 or TRBV6-3 with TRBJ2-2, with TRBD2 matching 11 bases. CDR1 and CDR2 from the germline V gene are MNHEY and SVGEGT. With V trimmed by 2 bases and J by 0 bases, 8 bases remained unmatched. CDR3 length: 19 residues. CDR3 nucleotides: TGTGCCAGCAGTTACAAAGGGGCTAGCGGGAGGCCGAACACCGGGGAGCTGTTTTTT. It encodes CASSYKGASGRPNTGELFF.

There are a few counts of this clonotype. V gene TRBV6-1 combines with J gene TRBJ2-1; D perhaps matches TRBD2 (5 bases). The CDR3 is 12 amino acids. Germline V gene sequence: CDR1 MNHNS, CDR2 SASEGT. Trimming cost V 5 bases and J 10 bases, with 12 bases left between them. CDR3 bases: TGTGCCAGCAGTCCCGGAGCGGAAGAGCAGTTCTTC. Translating it yields CASSPGAEEQFF.

Remarks on this clonotype: A single base separates this from a much larger clone, so it may be a read error. V gene TRBV11-3 combines with J gene TRBJ2-3; D remains ambiguous. The V gene's germline CDR1 is SGHNT and CDR2 YENEEA. The CDR3 covers 17 residues. CDR3 bases: TGTGCCGGCAGCTTAGATCTAGACACGGACCACACAGATACGCAGTATTTT. Protein product: CAGSLDLDTDHTDTQYF.